These T cell receptor beta chains were read from a single sample in a study of metastatic and nonmetastatic thyroid tumors. TCRdb ran MiXCR on the PCR reads. The data hold approximately 28,000 clones, with about 15% observed a single time. The sample was blood. Every receptor here comes from a male donor with papillary thyroid cancer or a benign thyroid nodule (not recorded which). Some clones in this sample may be carry-over from other donors' samples. Both conserved end residues are part of each CDR3. The order of the fields is J gene, clone size, D gene, V gene, CDR3 DNA, CDR3 protein. A D gene is named only where the DNA matches it firmly. A row's size may be missing; if present it is once, few, many or a size class.

j_gene: TRBJ2-7
abundance: NA
d_gene: NA
v_gene: TRBV3-1
CDR3nt: TGTGCCAGCAGCCGTGGGGGCTCGACCTACGAGCAGTACTTC
CDR3aa: CASSRGGSTYEQYF

j_gene: TRBJ1-1
abundance: many
d_gene: TRBD1
v_gene: TRBV11-1
CDR3nt: TGTGCCAGCAGCCTACAGACAGGGGGCCCTCTTACTGAAGCTTTCTTT
CDR3aa: CASSLQTGGPLTEAFF

j_gene: TRBJ1-1
abundance: many
d_gene: TRBD1
v_gene: TRBV5-1
CDR3nt: TGCGCCAGCAGCTTGGCCGGGACAGGTTACTTGAACACTGAAGCTTTCTTT
CDR3aa: CASSLAGTGYLNTEAFF

j_gene: TRBJ2-3
abundance: NA
d_gene: TRBD2
v_gene: TRBV12-3/TRBV12-4
CDR3nt: TGTGCCAGCAGCCGCGGACTAGCGATATGTACAGATACGCAGTATTTT
CDR3aa: CASSRGLAICTDTQYF

j_gene: TRBJ2-1
abundance: NA
d_gene: NA
v_gene: TRBV5-1
CDR3nt: TGCGCCAGCAGATTAACCTTAACTGGGACCTACTTGCAGTTCTTC
CDR3aa: CASRLTLTGTYLQFF

j_gene: TRBJ2-7
abundance: medium-sized
d_gene: NA
v_gene: TRBV6-5
CDR3nt: TGTGCCAGCAGTTACGGGGGGGGCGCCACCTACGAGCAGTACTTC
CDR3aa: CASSYGGGATYEQYF

j_gene: TRBJ2-6
abundance: many
d_gene: TRBD1
v_gene: TRBV6-1
CDR3nt: TGTGCCGGACAGGGGGCGCCTGGGGCCAACGTCCTGACTTTC
CDR3aa: CAGQGAPGANVLTF

j_gene: TRBJ2-3
abundance: many
d_gene: TRBD2
v_gene: TRBV18
CDR3nt: TGTGCCAGCTCACCCGGGGGGGTGACAGATACGCAGTATTTT
CDR3aa: CASSPGGVTDTQYF

j_gene: TRBJ2-5
abundance: many
d_gene: NA
v_gene: TRBV6-1
CDR3nt: TGTGCCACCACTAGTACTCAAGAGACCCAGTACTTC
CDR3aa: CATTSTQETQYF

j_gene: TRBJ2-1
abundance: many
d_gene: NA
v_gene: TRBV5-1
CDR3nt: TGCGCCAGCAGCTTGGTCGGCAGGGGACACGACAATGAGCAGTTCTTC
CDR3aa: CASSLVGRGHDNEQFF

j_gene: TRBJ2-7
abundance: NA
d_gene: TRBD1
v_gene: TRBV20-1
CDR3nt: TGCAGTGCCCGGGACAGGGAAAAGGGGGAGCAGTACTTC
CDR3aa: CSARDREKGEQYF

j_gene: TRBJ2-1
abundance: NA
d_gene: NA
v_gene: TRBV7-2
CDR3nt: TGTGCCAGCAGCTTAATGGGTGGCAATGAGCAGTTCTTC
CDR3aa: CASSLMGGNEQFF